These 23 T cell receptor beta chains share one sample of origin, sequenced in a study of blood T cell repertoires in COVID-19. Generated by immunoSEQ multiplex PCR, the TCRdb table keeps only in-frame clones and is missing some. The sample yields about 190,000 clones, 70% to 90% seen once. Material: peripheral blood. The receptor source for this set is a woman in her thirties or forties who had recovered from COVID-19.

The chain uses TRBV2 and TRBJ2-5; the match to TRBD2 covers 14 bases. Germline trimming cut 6 bases from V and 5 bases from J; bases unmatched to any gene: 8. Per germline, CDR1 SNHLY and CDR2 FYNNEI. The CDR3 spans 16 residues. The CDR3 DNA follows: TGTGCCAGCAGCGAGACTAGCGGGAGGGAGGGGGAGACCCAGTACTTC. Protein: CASSETSGREGETQYF.

The chain combines TRBV11-2 with TRBJ1-1; D gene ambiguous. Trimming cost V 0 bases and J 1 base, with 6 bases left between them. Germline CDR1 SGHAT, CDR2 FQNNGV. The CDR3 contains 14 residues. In nucleotides, the CDR3 is TGTGCCAGCAGCTTAGAAACATCGAACACTGAAGCTTTCTTT. This encodes CASSLETSNTEAFF.

The rearrangement uses TRBV5-1 and TRBJ2-3, with 8 bases identical to TRBD2. The CDR3 is made up of 15 amino acids. V was pared by 0 bases and J by 5 bases, with 5 bases of the junction left unmatched. The germline CDR1 and CDR2 sequences are SGHRS and YFSETQ. The CDR3 nucleotides read TGCGCCAGCAGCTTGGCGGGAGGGCCCGAAGATACGCAGTATTTT. It yields the protein CASSLAGGPEDTQYF.

V usage is TRBV3-1 (or the pseudogene TRBV3-2) and J usage is TRBJ2-3; 15 nucleotides match TRBD2. Trimming cost V 2 bases and J 1 base; bases outside gene matches: 10. This CDR3 region has 20 residues. CDR1 is LGHDT and CDR2 is YNNKEL in the germline V gene (reference sequence). CDR3 amino acids: CASSQPRTSGRADGTDTQYF. As DNA, the CDR3 is TGTGCCAGCAGCCAACCCCGGACTAGCGGGAGGGCAGATGGCACAGATACGCAGTATTTT.

For this clone: The sample has other DNA sequences that encode this CDR3 too. The rearrangement uses TRBV5-4 and TRBJ1-1; no firm D call. The CDR3 covers 15 residues. Trimming pared 0 bases from V and 0 bases from J, leaving 9 bases between. Germline CDR1 SGHNT, CDR2 YYREEE (reference sequence). CDR3 in DNA: TGTGCCAGCAGCTTGGCTGCGGTCATGAACACTGAAGCTTTCTTT. Translated: CASSLAAVMNTEAFF.

J is TRBJ1-5 and V is TRBV29-1; TRBD1 is a possible D gene (5 bases). Germline V gene data show CDR1 as SQVTM and CDR2 as ANQGSEA. V shed 4 bases and J shed 4 bases, with 11 bases lying between them. The CDR3 is 13 residues long. CDR3 protein: CSVVDRENQPQHF. The CDR3 nucleotides are TGCAGCGTTGTTGACAGAGAAAATCAGCCCCAGCATTTT.

The chain uses TRBV29-1 and TRBJ1-5; TRBD1 aligns across 8 bases. The CDR3 is made up of 11 amino acids. V was pared by 4 bases and J by 12 bases, with 5 bases of the junction left unmatched. Germline assignment: CDR1 SQVTM and CDR2 ANQGSEA. CDR3 sequence (DNA): TGCAGCGTTGGAGCAGGGGGCAGCCAGCATTTT. It encodes CSVGAGGSQHF.

The V and J genes are TRBV5-1 and TRBJ1-1; the D is unclear. Trimming left V 4 bases short and J 2 bases short, with 9 bases between. From germline, CDR1 is SGHRS and CDR2 YFSETQ. The CDR3 is 13 residues long. This CDR3 reads CASSEWPNTEAFF. DNA of the CDR3: TGCGCCAGCAGCGAATGGCCCAACACTGAAGCTTTCTTT.

The gene calls are TRBV3-1 (or the pseudogene TRBV3-2) and TRBJ2-5; D not certain. Looked up from germline, CDR1 is LGHDT and CDR2 is YNNKEL (reference sequence). V shed 7 bases and J shed 1 base, with 10 bases lying between them. The CDR3 contains 13 residues. The DNA of the CDR3 is TGTGCCAGCACCCCGTATTTCCAAGAGACCCAGTACTTC. Its translation is CASTPYFQETQYF.

This chain uses TRBV6-5 with TRBJ1-1; TRBD1 aligns across 8 bases. The CDR3 covers 14 residues. The trim removed 10 bases at V and 1 base at J, leaving 8 bases unmatched. The germline V gene has CDR1 MNHEY and CDR2 SVGAGI. The CDR3 loop is CATMMGQANTEAFF. The CDR3 DNA follows: TGTGCCACCATGATGGGACAGGCGAACACTGAAGCTTTCTTT.

This clone was observed a few times. This rearrangement joins TRBV27 to TRBJ1-1; D may be TRBD1 (5 bases). CDR3 size: 14 residues. In germline, CDR1 is MNHEY, CDR2 SMNVEV (reference sequence). Between the trimmed V and J ends, which lost 6 bases and 4 bases, there was a span of 15 bases. The CDR3 DNA follows: TGTGCCAGCAGCAAGAGGTCCGGGGGCACTGAAGCTTTCTTT. Translation: CASSKRSGGTEAFF.

The chain uses TRBV20-1 and TRBJ2-3; 7 bases map to TRBD2. V shed 3 bases and J 0 bases; nucleotides not matched to a gene: 6. From germline, CDR1 is DFQATT and CDR2 SNEGSKA (reference sequence). There are 15 residues in the CDR3. This CDR3 is CSASLSSGSTDTQYF. The CDR3 nucleotides read TGCAGTGCTAGTCTTTCTAGCGGAAGCACAGATACGCAGTATTTT.

The genes are TRBV4-3 and TRBJ2-3; 8 nucleotides agree with TRBD1. The CDR3 sequence is 18 residues long. Germline V lookup: CDR1 LGHNA, CDR2 YSLEER. After removal of 0 bases from V and 4 bases from J, the junction contained 12 bases not matched to a gene. The CDR3 here is CASSQDPVGAGGPDTQYF. The CDR3 nucleotides read TGCGCCAGCAGCCAAGACCCGGTGGGGGCAGGGGGCCCAGATACGCAGTATTTT.

The gene calls are TRBV12-3 or TRBV12-4 and TRBJ2-7, with a possible D match to TRBD1 (7 bases). V lost 3 bases to trimming and J lost 9 bases, with 15 bases between them. The CDR3 totals 13 residues. The CDR3 coding sequence is TGTGCCAGCAGTTTTAGGCAGGGGGGAAGGCAGTACTTC. Translating it yields CASSFRQGGRQYF.

V and J are TRBV11-3 and TRBJ1-5; D might be TRBD1 (5 bases). CDR3 length: 17 amino acids. Germline V gene lookup returns CDR1 SGHNT and CDR2 YENEEA. Trimming cost V 1 base and J 1 base, with 14 bases left between them. The CDR3 DNA follows: TGTGCCAGCAGCTTAGGCAGGGCTGAAGCGAGCAATCAGCCCCAGCATTTT. Its translation is CASSLGRAEASNQPQHF. Filled out from reference TRBV11-3 and TRBJ1-5, the complete variable domain reads EAGVVQSPRYKIIEKKQPVAFWCNPISGHNTLYWYLQNLGQGPELLIRYENEEAVDDSQLPKDRFSAERLKGVDSTLKIQPAELGDSAVYLCASSLGRAEASNQPQHFGDGTRLSIL.

The CDR3 here is CASSFSGITYEQYF. Written as DNA, the CDR3 is TGCGCCAGCAGCTTCTCCGGGATTACCTACGAGCAGTACTTC. The chain is built from TRBV5-1 and TRBJ2-7; possible D gene TRBD2, 5 bases. With 2 bases removed from V and 2 bases from J, the gap between germline ends came to 11 bases. From germline, CDR1 is SGHRS and CDR2 YFSETQ. The CDR3 extends over 14 amino acids.

The rearrangement links TRBV7-2 to TRBJ1-2; the D gene is possibly TRBD1 (6 bases). CDR1 is SGHTA and CDR2 is FQGNSA in the germline V gene. Trimming took 4 bases from V and 7 from J, leaving 19 bases between them. This CDR3 has 15 amino acids. As DNA, the CDR3 is TGTGCCAGCAGCTCGTCGGGGGGCCCTATGGTTGGCTACACCTTC. This sequence encodes CASSSSGGPMVGYTF.

The J gene is TRBJ2-1, the V gene TRBV6-5, with a weak D call TRBD2 (5 bases). Trimming pared 5 bases from V and 6 bases from J, leaving 17 bases between. The germline V gene encodes CDR1 MNHEY and CDR2 SVGAGI. The CDR3 is made up of 15 amino acids. The CDR3 nucleotides are TGTGCCAGCAGTACCCGCTTAGATGCGGGCAATGAGCAGTTCTTC. This translates into CASSTRLDAGNEQFF.

V usage is TRBV19 and J usage is TRBJ1-2, with a weak D call TRBD1 (5 bases). Per the germline V gene, CDR1 is LNHDA and CDR2 is SQIVND (reference sequence). The CDR3 sequence is 15 residues long. V lost 1 base and J lost 3, with 12 bases in between. The CDR3 nucleotides are TGTGCCAGTAGTATAGCTACAGGAGCCTACTATGGCTACACCTTC. Protein: CASSIATGAYYGYTF. The full variable domain, completed using reference TRBV19 and TRBJ1-2, is DGGITQSPKYLFRKEGQNVTLSCEQNLNHDAMYWYRQDPGQGLRLIYYSQIVNDFQKGDIAEGYSVSREKKESFPLTVTSAQKNPTAFYLCASSIATGAYYGYTFGSGTRLTVV.

This clone was found many times. In the same sample, other DNA sequences code for this CDR3. J is TRBJ2-5 and V is TRBV7-9; the D gene is possibly TRBD1 (5 bases). Deletions cut 9 bases from V and 3 bases from J, with 17 bases between. The germline CDR1 and CDR2 sequences are SEHNR and FQNEAQ (reference sequence). CDR3 length: 14 residues. For the CDR3, the DNA is TGTGCCAGTTCCCCGGGCAGGGAAGAAGAGACCCAGTACTTC. This sequence encodes CASSPGREEETQYF. The variable domain in full, completed from reference TRBV7-9 and TRBJ2-5, reads DTGVSQNPRHKITKRGQNVTFRCDPISEHNRLYWYRQTLGQGPEFLTYFQNEAQLEKSRLLSDRFSAERPKGSFSTLEIQRTEQGDSAMYLCASSPGREEETQYFGPGTRLLVL.

This rearrangement joins TRBV24-1 to TRBJ2-1; TRBD2 might be the D (5 bases). Germline V gene lookup returns CDR1 KGHDR and CDR2 SFDVKD. V was pared by 3 bases and J by 4 bases, with 15 bases between. This CDR3 has 16 amino acids. The CDR3 bases are TGTGCCACCAGTGATCCTTTGGTAGCGTCATACAATGAGCAGTTCTTC. Translated: CATSDPLVASYNEQFF.

This sequence joins TRBV5-6 and TRBJ2-7, with D possibly matching TRBD1 (6 bases). The CDR3 length is 15 residues. V shed 4 bases and J shed 3 bases, with 17 bases lying between them. Germline values: CDR1 SGHDT, CDR2 YYEEEE. This chain's CDR3 is CASSPGRQGHYEQYF. For the CDR3, the DNA is TGTGCCAGCAGCCCGGGCCGGCAGGGACACTACGAGCAGTACTTC.

This chain joins TRBV6-5 and TRBJ1-3; TRBD1 agrees at 7 bases. CDR3 size: 16 residues. CDR1 MNHEY and CDR2 SVGAGI come from the germline V gene. V was clipped by 4 bases and J by 0 bases; unmatched bases: 6. In nucleotides, the CDR3 is TGTGCCAGCAGTTCGACAGGGCCAAGCTCTGGAAACACCATATATTTT. It encodes CASSSTGPSSGNTIYF.